This entry lists 15 T cell receptor beta chains sequenced from one sample in a study of blood T cell repertoires in COVID-19. Data came from immunoSEQ multiplex PCR; TCRdb stores just in-frame clones and leaves some out. The repertoire holds about 150,000 clones, with 84% as singletons. The sequencing input was peripheral blood. The receptors stem from a woman aged 45-60 years in a cohort sampled during active or convalescent COVID-19.

The chain uses TRBV10-3 and TRBJ2-2; 10 nucleotides agree with TRBD2. V shed 9 bases, J shed 2 bases, and the junction held 9 bases outside the gene matches. This CDR3 has 16 residues. Germline CDR1 reads ENHRY; CDR2 reads SYGVKD. The CDR3 protein is CAIPASGGLNTGELFF. The CDR3 DNA follows: TGTGCCATACCGGCTAGCGGGGGCCTTAACACCGGGGAGCTGTTTTTT.

The rearrangement links TRBV20-1 to TRBJ2-7; 9 nucleotides agree with TRBD1. Germline loops: CDR1 DFQATT, CDR2 SNEGSKA (reference sequence). Trimming cost V 3 bases and J 7 bases; bases outside gene matches: 4. The CDR3 is 12 amino acids. The DNA for the CDR3 is TGCAGTGCTAGTGGACAGGGGCAAGAGCAGTACTTC. Translated, it gives CSASGQGQEQYF.

This rearrangement joins TRBV7-8 to TRBJ2-2, with 14 bases that match TRBD2. The CDR3 sequence is 18 residues long. V lost 7 bases and J lost 5; bases outside the gene matches: 12. Germline values: CDR1 SGHVS, CDR2 FQNEAQ. CDR3 sequence (DNA): TGTGCCAGCAAGACTAGCGGGGGGGCCTGGGGTAGGACCGGGGAGCTGTTTTTT. It encodes CASKTSGGAWGRTGELFF.

The chain joins TRBV9 to TRBJ2-1; 7 bases agree with TRBD2. V shed 4 bases, J shed 0 bases, and the junction held 7 bases outside the gene matches. This CDR3 comprises 16 residues. Germline assignment: CDR1 SGDLS and CDR2 YYNGEE. CDR3 protein: CASSFRRGDSYNEQFF. The DNA of the CDR3 is TGTGCCAGCAGCTTCCGTCGGGGGGACTCCTACAATGAGCAGTTCTTC. Looking up the rest from reference TRBV9 and TRBJ2-1 gives the full variable domain: DSGVTQTPKHLITATGQRVTLRCSPRSGDLSVYWYQQSLDQGLQFLIQYYNGEERAKGNILERFSAQQFPDLHSELNLSSLELGDSALYFCASSFRRGDSYNEQFFGPGTRLTVL.

The chain carries TRBV6-2 or TRBV6-3 and TRBJ1-1, with TRBD1 matching over 7 bases. With 5 bases clipped from V and 0 bases from J, the junction kept 6 bases outside the gene matches. CDR1 and CDR2 (germline): MNHEY, SVGEGT. The CDR3 is 15 amino acids. CDR3 region: CASSRTGELNTEAFF. In nucleotides, the CDR3 is TGTGCCAGCAGTCGGACAGGAGAATTGAACACTGAAGCTTTCTTT.

CDR3 protein: CASSLFGGGTRNEKLFF. In DNA form, the CDR3 reads TGTGCCAGCAGCTTATTTGGGGGGGGTACTCGAAATGAAAAACTGTTTTTT. The chain combines TRBV7-6 with TRBJ1-4; possible D gene TRBD1, 5 bases. Germline CDR1 and CDR2: SGHVS and FNYEAQ. The V gene lost 2 bases and the J gene lost 5 bases, with 18 bases spanning the gap. CDR3 size: 17 residues.

This clone was detected a few times. The V gene is TRBV6-4, the J gene TRBJ1-2; 8 bases agree with TRBD1. Per germline, CDR1 MRHNA and CDR2 SNTAGT. V gave up 7 bases and J gave up 1 base; unmatched junction bases: 8. The CDR3 contains 15 residues. CDR3 residues: CASKSGTGLNYGYTF. The CDR3 nucleotides read TGTGCCAGCAAGTCCGGGACAGGACTTAACTATGGCTACACCTTC.

The chain joins TRBV7-3 to TRBJ1-1, with 9 bases fitting TRBD1. This CDR3 has 15 residues. The J segment lost 4 bases and the V segment lost 0 bases, leaving 3 bases of the junction unmatched. Looked up from germline, CDR1 is SGHTA and CDR2 is FQGTGA. DNA for the CDR3: TGTGCCAGCAGCTTAACGGGACAGGGTATCACTGAAGCTTTCTTT. The encoded protein is CASSLTGQGITEAFF. The complete variable domain, with remaining parts taken from reference TRBV7-3 and TRBJ1-1, reads GAGVSQTPSNKVTEKGKYVELRCDPISGHTALYWYRQSLGQGPEFLIYFQGTGAADDSGLPNDRFFAVRPEGSVSTLKIQRTERGDSAVYLCASSLTGQGITEAFFGQGTRLTVV.

This clone has only a few counts. The rearrangement links TRBV20-1 to TRBJ2-6; tentative D call: TRBD1 (7 bases). This CDR3 is built from 19 residues. The germline V gene encodes CDR1 DFQATT and CDR2 SNEGSKA (reference sequence). The V end was cut by 3 bases, the J end by 0 bases, with 21 bases between. In DNA form, the CDR3 reads TGCAGTGCTAGTGGGGGCAGGGGGGTCGGCCTCTCTGGGGCCAACGTCCTGACTTTC. Protein sequence: CSASGGRGVGLSGANVLTF.

The genes are TRBV30 and TRBJ1-1; D perhaps matches TRBD1 (6 bases). The CDR3 covers 13 residues. V lost 4 bases to trimming and J lost 1 base, with 10 bases between them. Germline lookup yields CDR1 GTSNPN and CDR2 SVGIG (reference sequence). The CDR3 coding sequence is TGTGCCTGGAATTCGGGACAGAACACTGAAGCTTTCTTT. It translates to CAWNSGQNTEAFF.

The V and J genes are TRBV5-6 and TRBJ2-2; 7 bases fit TRBD1. The CDR3 extends over 13 amino acids. Germline CDR1 and CDR2: SGHDT and YYEEEE. The ends lost 4 bases at V and 6 bases at J; junction bases unmatched: 3. CDR3 DNA sequence: TGTGCCAGCAGCCGAGGGGGCGCCGGGGAGCTGTTTTTT. This gives the protein CASSRGGAGELFF.

V and J are TRBV28 and TRBJ1-4, with 11 nucleotides matching TRBD1. Germline V lookup: CDR1 MDHEN, CDR2 SYDVKM. Trimming cost V 5 bases and J 8 bases; bases outside gene matches: 7. CDR3 size: 15 residues. CDR3 bases: TGTGCCAGCAGTGCGGGGGACAGGGGGTTCGAAAAACTGTTTTTT. Protein product: CASSAGDRGFEKLFF.

This clone showed up just once. The chain employs TRBV28 and TRBJ1-1, with 8 bases identical to TRBD1. CDR3 length: 15 amino acids. The V gene's germline CDR1 is MDHEN and CDR2 SYDVKM. Trimming took 7 bases from V and 2 from J; bases not matched to a gene: 9. The CDR3 is CASTLRTGYNTEAFF. In DNA form, the CDR3 reads TGTGCCAGCACCTTACGGACAGGGTATAACACTGAAGCTTTCTTT.

The genes are TRBV11-2 and TRBJ2-5; tentatively, D is TRBD1 (7 bases). The length of the CDR3 is 17 residues. The germline V gene has CDR1 SGHAT and CDR2 FQNNGV. V was shortened by 2 bases and J by 0 bases, with 16 bases between the two germline ends. The CDR3 DNA sequence: TGTGCCAGCAGCTTACGTCTAGGAGGGGGCCACCAAGAGACCCAGTACTTC. Amino acid sequence: CASSLRLGGGHQETQYF.

This clone was seen more than once but under ten times. This chain uses TRBV6-5 with TRBJ2-7, with 8 bases matching TRBD2. The CDR3 loop spans 14 amino acids. Germline V gives CDR1 MNHEY, CDR2 SVGAGI. V shed 6 bases, J shed 2 bases, and the junction held 6 bases outside the gene matches. CDR3 protein: CASSGLGGAYEQYF. The DNA for the CDR3 is TGTGCCAGCAGCGGTCTCGGGGGGGCCTACGAGCAGTACTTC.